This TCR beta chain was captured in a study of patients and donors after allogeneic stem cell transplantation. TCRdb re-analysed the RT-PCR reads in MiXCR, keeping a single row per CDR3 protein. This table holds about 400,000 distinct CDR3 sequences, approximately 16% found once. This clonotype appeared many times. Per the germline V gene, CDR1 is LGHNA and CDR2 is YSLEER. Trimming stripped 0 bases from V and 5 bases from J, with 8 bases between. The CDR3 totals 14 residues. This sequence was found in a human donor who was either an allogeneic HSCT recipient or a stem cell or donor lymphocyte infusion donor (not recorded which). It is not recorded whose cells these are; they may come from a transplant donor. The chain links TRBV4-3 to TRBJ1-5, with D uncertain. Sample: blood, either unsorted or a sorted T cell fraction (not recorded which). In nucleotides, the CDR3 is TGCGCCAGCAGCCAAGATTTCCGGGATCAGCCCCAGCATTTT. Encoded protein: CASSQDFRDQPQHF.